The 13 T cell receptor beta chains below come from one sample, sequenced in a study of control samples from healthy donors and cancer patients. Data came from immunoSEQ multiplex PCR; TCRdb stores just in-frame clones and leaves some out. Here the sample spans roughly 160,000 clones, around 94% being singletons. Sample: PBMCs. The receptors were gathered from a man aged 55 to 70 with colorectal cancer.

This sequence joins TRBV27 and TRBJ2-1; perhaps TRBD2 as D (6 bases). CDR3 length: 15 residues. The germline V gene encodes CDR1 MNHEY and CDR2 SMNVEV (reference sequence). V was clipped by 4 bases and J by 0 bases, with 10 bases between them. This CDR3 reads CASSSHGGSYNEQFF. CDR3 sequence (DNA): TGTGCCAGCAGTTCGCACGGGGGCTCCTACAATGAGCAGTTCTTC.

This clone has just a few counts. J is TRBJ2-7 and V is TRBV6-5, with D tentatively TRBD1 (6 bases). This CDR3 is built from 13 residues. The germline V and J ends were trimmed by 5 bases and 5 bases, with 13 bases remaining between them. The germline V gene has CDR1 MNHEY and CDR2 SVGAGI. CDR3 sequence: CASSTSTGDEQYF. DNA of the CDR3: TGTGCCAGCAGTACCTCGACAGGCGACGAGCAGTACTTC.

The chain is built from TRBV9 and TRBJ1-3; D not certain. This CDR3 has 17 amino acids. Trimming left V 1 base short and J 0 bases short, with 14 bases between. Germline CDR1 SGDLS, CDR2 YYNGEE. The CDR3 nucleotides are TGTGCCAGCAGCGTATCCTACGGGCGAGCCTCTGGAAACACCATATATTTT. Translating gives CASSVSYGRASGNTIYF.

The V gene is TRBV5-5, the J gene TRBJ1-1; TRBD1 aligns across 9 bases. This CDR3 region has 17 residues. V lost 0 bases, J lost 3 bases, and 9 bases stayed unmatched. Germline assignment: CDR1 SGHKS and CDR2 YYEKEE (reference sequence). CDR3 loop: CASSLVWDRELDTEAFF. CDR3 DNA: TGTGCCAGCAGCTTGGTATGGGACAGGGAGTTGGACACTGAAGCTTTCTTT.

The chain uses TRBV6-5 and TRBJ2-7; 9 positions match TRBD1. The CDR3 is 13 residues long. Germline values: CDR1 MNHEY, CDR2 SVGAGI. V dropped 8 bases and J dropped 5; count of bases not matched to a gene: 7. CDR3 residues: CASQQGAGNEQYF. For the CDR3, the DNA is TGTGCCAGCCAACAGGGGGCTGGTAACGAGCAGTACTTC.

The CDR3 region is CASSQGTGQGRDTQYF. CDR3 bases: TGTGCCAGCAGCCAAGGGACCGGACAGGGCAGAGATACGCAGTATTTT. V usage is TRBV3-1 (or the pseudogene TRBV3-2) and J usage is TRBJ2-3; 8 bases are shared with TRBD1. The trim removed 1 base at V and 5 bases at J, leaving 8 bases unmatched. Per the germline V gene, CDR1 is LGHDT and CDR2 is YNNKEL (reference sequence). CDR3 length equals 16 residues.

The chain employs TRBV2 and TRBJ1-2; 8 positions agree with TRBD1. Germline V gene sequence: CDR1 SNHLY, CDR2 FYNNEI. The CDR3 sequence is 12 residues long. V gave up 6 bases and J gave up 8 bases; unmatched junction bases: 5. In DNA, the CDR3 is TGTGCCAGCAGCCCGACAGGGGACGGCTACACCTTC. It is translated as CASSPTGDGYTF.

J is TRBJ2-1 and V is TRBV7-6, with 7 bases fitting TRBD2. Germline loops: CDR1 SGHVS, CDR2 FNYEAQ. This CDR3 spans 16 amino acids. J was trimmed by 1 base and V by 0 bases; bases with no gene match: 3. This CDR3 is CASSLAGGGSYNEQFF. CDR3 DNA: TGTGCCAGCAGCTTAGCCGGGGGAGGGTCCTACAATGAGCAGTTCTTC.

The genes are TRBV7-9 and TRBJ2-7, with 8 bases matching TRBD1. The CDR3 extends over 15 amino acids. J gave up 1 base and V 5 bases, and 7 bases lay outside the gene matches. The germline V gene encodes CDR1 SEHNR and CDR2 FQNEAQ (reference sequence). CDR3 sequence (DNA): TGTGCCAGCAGCATCGGACAGGGCGGATCCTACGAGCAGTACTTC. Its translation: CASSIGQGGSYEQYF.

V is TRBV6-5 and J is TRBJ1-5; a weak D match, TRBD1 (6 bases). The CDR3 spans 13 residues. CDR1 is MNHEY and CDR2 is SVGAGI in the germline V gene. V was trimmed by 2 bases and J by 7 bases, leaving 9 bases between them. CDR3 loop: CASSYDRNQPQHF. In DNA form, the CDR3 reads TGTGCCAGCAGTTACGACAGGAACCAGCCCCAGCATTTT.

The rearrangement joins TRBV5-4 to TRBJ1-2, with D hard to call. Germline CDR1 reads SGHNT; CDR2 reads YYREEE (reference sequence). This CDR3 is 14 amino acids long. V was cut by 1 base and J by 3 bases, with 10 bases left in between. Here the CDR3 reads CASSLKGYDYGYTF. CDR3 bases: TGTGCCAGCAGCTTGAAGGGTTATGACTATGGCTACACCTTC.

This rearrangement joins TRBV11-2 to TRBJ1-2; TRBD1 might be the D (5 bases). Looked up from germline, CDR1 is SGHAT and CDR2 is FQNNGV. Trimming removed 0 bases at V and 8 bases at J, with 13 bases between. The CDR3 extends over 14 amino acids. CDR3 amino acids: CASSLDTSGEGYTF. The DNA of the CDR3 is TGTGCCAGCAGCTTAGATACTTCGGGGGAGGGCTACACCTTC. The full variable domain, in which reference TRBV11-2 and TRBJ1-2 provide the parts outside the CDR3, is EAGVAQSPRYKIIEKRQSVAFWCNPISGHATLYWYQQILGQGPKLLIQFQNNGVVDDSQLPKDRFSAERLKGVDSTLKIQPAKLEDSAVYLCASSLDTSGEGYTFGSGTRLTVV.

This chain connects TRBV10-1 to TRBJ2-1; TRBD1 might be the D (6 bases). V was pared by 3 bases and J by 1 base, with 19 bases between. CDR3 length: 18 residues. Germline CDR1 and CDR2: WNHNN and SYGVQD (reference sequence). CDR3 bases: TGCGCCAGCAGTGACCCTCCATTAACAGGGTTTTCCTACAATGAGCAGTTCTTC. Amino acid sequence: CASSDPPLTGFSYNEQFF.